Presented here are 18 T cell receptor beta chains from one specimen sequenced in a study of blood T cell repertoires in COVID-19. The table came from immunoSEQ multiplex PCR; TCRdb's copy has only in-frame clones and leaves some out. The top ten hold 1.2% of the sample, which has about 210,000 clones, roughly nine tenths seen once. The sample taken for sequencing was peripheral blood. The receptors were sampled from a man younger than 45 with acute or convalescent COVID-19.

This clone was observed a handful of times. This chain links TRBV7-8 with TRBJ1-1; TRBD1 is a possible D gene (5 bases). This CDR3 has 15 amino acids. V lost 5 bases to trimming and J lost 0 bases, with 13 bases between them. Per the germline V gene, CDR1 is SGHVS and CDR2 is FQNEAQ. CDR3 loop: CASSGTGAMNTEAFF. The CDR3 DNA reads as TGTGCCAGCAGCGGTACAGGAGCGATGAACACTGAAGCTTTCTTT.

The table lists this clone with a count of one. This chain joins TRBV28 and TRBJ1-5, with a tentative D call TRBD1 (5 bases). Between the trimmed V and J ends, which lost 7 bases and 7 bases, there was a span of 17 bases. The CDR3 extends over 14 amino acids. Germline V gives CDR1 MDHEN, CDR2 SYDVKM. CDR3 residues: CASNPSRVGQPQHF. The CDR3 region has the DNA TGTGCCAGCAACCCTTCCAGGGTGGGGCAGCCCCAGCATTTT.

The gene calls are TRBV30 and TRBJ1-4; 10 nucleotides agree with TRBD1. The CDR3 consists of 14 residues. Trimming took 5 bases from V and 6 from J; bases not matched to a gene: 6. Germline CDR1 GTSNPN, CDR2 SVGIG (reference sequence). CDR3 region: CAWDTGTGDEKLFF. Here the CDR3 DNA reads TGTGCCTGGGATACCGGGACAGGGGATGAAAAACTGTTTTTT. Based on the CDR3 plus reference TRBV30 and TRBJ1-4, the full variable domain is SQTIHQWPATLVQPVGSPLSLECTVEGTSNPNLYWYRQAAGRGLQLLFYSVGIGQISSEVPQNLSASRPQDRQFILSSKKLLLSDSGFYLCAWDTGTGDEKLFFGSGTQLSVL.

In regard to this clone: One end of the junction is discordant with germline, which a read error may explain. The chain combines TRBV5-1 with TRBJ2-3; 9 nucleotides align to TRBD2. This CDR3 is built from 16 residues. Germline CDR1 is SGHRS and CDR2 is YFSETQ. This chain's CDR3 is CASSLGSGGPTDTQYF. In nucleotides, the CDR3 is TGCGCCAGCAGTTTGGGGAGCGGGGGGCCCACAGATACGCAGTATTTT.

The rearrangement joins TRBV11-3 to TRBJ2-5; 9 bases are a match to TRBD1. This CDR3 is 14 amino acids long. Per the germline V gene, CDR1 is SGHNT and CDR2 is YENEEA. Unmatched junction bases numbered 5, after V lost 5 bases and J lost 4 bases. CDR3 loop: CASSPKTGGETQYF. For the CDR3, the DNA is TGTGCCAGCAGCCCAAAGACAGGGGGAGAGACCCAGTACTTC. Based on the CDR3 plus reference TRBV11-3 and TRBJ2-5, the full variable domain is EAGVVQSPRYKIIEKKQPVAFWCNPISGHNTLYWYLQNLGQGPELLIRYENEEAVDDSQLPKDRFSAERLKGVDSTLKIQPAELGDSAVYLCASSPKTGGETQYFGPGTRLLVL.

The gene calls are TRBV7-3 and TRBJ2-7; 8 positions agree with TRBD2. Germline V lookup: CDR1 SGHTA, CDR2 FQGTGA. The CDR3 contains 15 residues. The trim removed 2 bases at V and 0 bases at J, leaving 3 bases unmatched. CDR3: CASSLERGPSYEQYF. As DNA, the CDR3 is TGTGCCAGCAGCTTAGAGCGGGGGCCCTCCTACGAGCAGTACTTC.

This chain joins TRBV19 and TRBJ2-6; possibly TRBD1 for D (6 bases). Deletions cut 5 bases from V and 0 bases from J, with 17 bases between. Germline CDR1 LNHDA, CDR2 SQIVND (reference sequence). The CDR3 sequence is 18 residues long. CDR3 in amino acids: CASSDRSKAISGANVLTF. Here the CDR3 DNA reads TGTGCCAGTAGTGACAGGTCTAAAGCGATCTCTGGGGCCAACGTCCTGACTTTC.

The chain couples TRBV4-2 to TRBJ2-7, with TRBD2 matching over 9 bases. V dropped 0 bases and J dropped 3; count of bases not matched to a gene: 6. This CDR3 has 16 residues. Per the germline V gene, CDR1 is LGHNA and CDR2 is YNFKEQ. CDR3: CASSQELGSGGYEQYF. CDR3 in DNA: TGTGCCAGCAGCCAAGAGTTGGGTAGCGGGGGCTACGAGCAGTACTTC.

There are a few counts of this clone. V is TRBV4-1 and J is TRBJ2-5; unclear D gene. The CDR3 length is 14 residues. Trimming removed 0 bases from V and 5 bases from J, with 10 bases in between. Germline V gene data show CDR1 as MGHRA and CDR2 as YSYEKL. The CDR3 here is CASSQDRLMETQYF. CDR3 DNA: TGCGCCAGCAGCCAAGACAGGCTAATGGAGACCCAGTACTTC.

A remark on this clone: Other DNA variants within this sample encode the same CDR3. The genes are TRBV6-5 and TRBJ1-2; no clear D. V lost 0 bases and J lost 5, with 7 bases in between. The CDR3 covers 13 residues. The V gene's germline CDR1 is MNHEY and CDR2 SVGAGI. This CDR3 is CASSYSRGYGYTF. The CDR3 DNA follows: TGTGCCAGCAGTTACTCGAGAGGGTATGGCTACACCTTC.

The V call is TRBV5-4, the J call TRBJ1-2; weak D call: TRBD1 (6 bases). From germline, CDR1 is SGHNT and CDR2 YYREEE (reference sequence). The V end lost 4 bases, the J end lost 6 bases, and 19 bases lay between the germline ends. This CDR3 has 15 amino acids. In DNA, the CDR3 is TGTGCCAGCAGCCCCCGGCAGGGGAATGAAAATGGCTACACCTTC. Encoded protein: CASSPRQGNENGYTF. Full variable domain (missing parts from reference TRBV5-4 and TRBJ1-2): ETGVTQSPTHLIKTRGQQVTLRCSSQSGHNTVSWYQQALGQGPQFIFQYYREEENGRGNFPPRFSGLQFPNYSSELNVNALELDDSALYLCASSPRQGNENGYTFGSGTRLTVV.

The chain's CDR3 is CASSFGQGAREAFF. CDR3 coding DNA: TGTGCCAGCAGTTTTGGACAGGGGGCCCGTGAAGCTTTCTTT. The chain combines TRBV28 with TRBJ1-1, with 11 positions matching TRBD1. The trim removed 3 bases at V and 7 bases at J, leaving 4 bases unmatched. Germline V lookup: CDR1 MDHEN, CDR2 SYDVKM. This CDR3 has 14 amino acids.

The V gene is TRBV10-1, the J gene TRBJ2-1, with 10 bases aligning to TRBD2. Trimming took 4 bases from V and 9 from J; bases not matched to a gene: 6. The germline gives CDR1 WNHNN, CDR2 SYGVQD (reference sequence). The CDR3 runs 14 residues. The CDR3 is CASSAMASGSEQFF. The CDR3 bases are TGCGCCAGCAGTGCGATGGCTAGCGGGAGTGAGCAGTTCTTC.

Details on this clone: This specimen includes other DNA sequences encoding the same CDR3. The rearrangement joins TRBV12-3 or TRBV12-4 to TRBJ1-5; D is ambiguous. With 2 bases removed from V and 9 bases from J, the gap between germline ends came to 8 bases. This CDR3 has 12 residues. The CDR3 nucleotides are TGTGCCAGCAGTTTAACCTCGGGGCCCCAGCATTTT. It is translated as CASSLTSGPQHF.

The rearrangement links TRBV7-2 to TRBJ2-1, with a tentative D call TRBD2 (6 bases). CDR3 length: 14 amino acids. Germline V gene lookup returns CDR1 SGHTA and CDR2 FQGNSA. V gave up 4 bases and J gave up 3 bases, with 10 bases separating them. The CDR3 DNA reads TGTGCCAGCAGCTCCCGGCGGGGCTACAATGAGCAGTTCTTC. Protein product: CASSSRRGYNEQFF.

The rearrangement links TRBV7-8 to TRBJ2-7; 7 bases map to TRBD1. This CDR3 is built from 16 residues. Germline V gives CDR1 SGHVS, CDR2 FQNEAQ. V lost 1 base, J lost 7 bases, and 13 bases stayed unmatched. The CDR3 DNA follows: TGTGCCAGCAGCTTAGGGTCTTGGGACAGTACGAGAGAGCAGTACTTC. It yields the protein CASSLGSWDSTREQYF. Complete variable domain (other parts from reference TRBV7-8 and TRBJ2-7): GAGVSQSPRYKVAKRGQDVALRCDPISGHVSLFWYQQALGQGPEFLTYFQNEAQLDKSGLPSDRFFAERPEGSVSTLKIQRTQQEDSAVYLCASSLGSWDSTREQYFGPGTRLTVT.

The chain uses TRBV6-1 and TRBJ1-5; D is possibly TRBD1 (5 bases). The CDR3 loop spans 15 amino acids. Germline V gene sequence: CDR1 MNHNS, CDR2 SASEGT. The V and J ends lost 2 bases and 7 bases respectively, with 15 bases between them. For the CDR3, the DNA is TGTGCCAGCAGTGAATTTTCCCTAGGGGAACAGCCCCAGCATTTT. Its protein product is CASSEFSLGEQPQHF.

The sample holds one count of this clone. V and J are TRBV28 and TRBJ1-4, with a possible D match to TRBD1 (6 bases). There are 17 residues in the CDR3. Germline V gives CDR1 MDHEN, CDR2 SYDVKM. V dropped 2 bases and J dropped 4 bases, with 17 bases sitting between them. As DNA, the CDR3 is TGTGCCAGCAGTTTAATACAGGGCCCAGCCTATAATGAAAAACTGTTTTTT. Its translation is CASSLIQGPAYNEKLFF.